Shown below are 13 T cell receptor beta chains from a single sample sequenced in a study of identifying expanded T cells in peripheral blood. The assay was immunoSEQ multiplex PCR, and TCRdb's table has in-frame clones only and misses some. The table records under 95,000 clones, 70% to 90% of them present only once. The sample taken for sequencing was blood. These receptors all come from a person between 18 and 75 years old in good health.

This clone occurred a few times. The rearrangement joins TRBV5-1 to TRBJ2-7, with D tentatively TRBD1 (5 bases). The germline V and J ends were trimmed by 4 bases and 0 bases, with 14 bases remaining between them. The CDR3 length is 15 residues. CDR1 is SGHRS and CDR2 is YFSETQ in the germline V gene. The CDR3 DNA reads TGCGCCAGCAGCCCCGATGGTACAGGCTCCTACGAGCAGTACTTC. Its protein is CASSPDGTGSYEQYF.

This chain connects TRBV4-1 to TRBJ2-2; 7 bases match TRBD2. The V gene end was trimmed by 1 base and the J gene end by 5 bases; junction bases not matched to a gene: 1. Germline V lookup: CDR1 MGHRA, CDR2 YSYEKL. The CDR3 sequence is 14 residues long. The CDR3 DNA reads as TGCGCCAGCAGCCAAGGGGAGGGGACCGGGGAGCTGTTTTTT. It specifies CASSQGEGTGELFF.

The chain uses TRBV11-2 and TRBJ2-5; D is possibly TRBD2 (5 bases). Germline CDR1 and CDR2: SGHAT and FQNNGV. Trimming stripped 1 base from V and 4 bases from J, with 16 bases between. The CDR3 covers 16 residues. The CDR3 coding sequence is TGTGCCAGCAGCTTAGGGTTGGGAGTCGCCCCAGAGACCCAGTACTTC. Amino acids: CASSLGLGVAPETQYF. The full variable domain, with the rest looked up from reference TRBV11-2 and TRBJ2-5, is EAGVAQSPRYKIIEKRQSVAFWCNPISGHATLYWYQQILGQGPKLLIQFQNNGVVDDSQLPKDRFSAERLKGVDSTLKIQPAKLEDSAVYLCASSLGLGVAPETQYFGPGTRLLVL.

The rearrangement links TRBV6-1 to TRBJ2-5, with unresolved D. Germline CDR1 and CDR2: MNHNS and SASEGT. V was clipped by 6 bases and J by 1 base, with 12 bases between them. The CDR3 has 14 residues. The CDR3 DNA sequence: TGTGCCAGCAGCCTCGGCGAGTTCCAAGAGACCCAGTACTTC. It encodes CASSLGEFQETQYF.

J is TRBJ1-1 and V is TRBV4-2, with a tentative D call TRBD1 (6 bases). The CDR3 covers 13 residues. V was clipped by 3 bases and J by 5 bases, with 10 bases between them. Per germline, CDR1 LGHNA and CDR2 YNFKEQ. The CDR3 is CASSQADSTEAFF. CDR3 bases: TGTGCCAGCAGCCAGGCGGACAGTACTGAAGCTTTCTTT.

The rearrangement uses TRBV7-2 and TRBJ1-1; TRBD1 might be the D (5 bases). CDR1 SGHTA and CDR2 FQGNSA come from the germline V gene. The CDR3 totals 17 residues. Trimming left V 5 bases short and J 1 base short, with 20 bases between. The CDR3 sequence: CASSPPRAGRSNTEAFF. CDR3 DNA sequence: TGTGCCAGCAGCCCTCCCAGGGCAGGGAGGTCGAACACTGAAGCTTTCTTT. Looking up the rest from reference TRBV7-2 and TRBJ1-1 gives the full variable domain: GAGVSQSPSNKVTEKGKDVELRCDPISGHTALYWYRQSLGQGLEFLIYFQGNSAPDKSGLPSDRFSAERTGGSVSTLTIQRTQQEDSAVYLCASSPPRAGRSNTEAFFGQGTRLTVV.

This clone was seen only once. The J gene is TRBJ1-5, the V gene TRBV6-5, with D unresolved. This CDR3 is 12 amino acids long. Germline V lookup: CDR1 MNHEY, CDR2 SVGAGI. V was trimmed by 8 bases and J by 3 bases, leaving 8 bases between them. The CDR3 loop is CASHPDNQPQHF. The CDR3 DNA reads as TGTGCCAGCCATCCGGACAATCAGCCCCAGCATTTT.

The chain employs TRBV23-1 and TRBJ2-5; D perhaps matches TRBD1 (5 bases). TRBV23-1 qualifies as an ORF whose function is uncertain. The CDR3 has 17 amino acids. The V end was cut by 2 bases, the J end by 2 bases, with 18 bases between. CDR3 region: CASSQRYGRVGQETQYF. In nucleotides, the CDR3 is TGCGCCAGCAGTCAACGTTACGGCAGGGTGGGTCAAGAGACCCAGTACTTC.

The chain joins TRBV27 to TRBJ1-1; tentative D call: TRBD1 (6 bases). Germline values: CDR1 MNHEY, CDR2 SMNVEV (reference sequence). The length of the CDR3 is 15 residues. V was trimmed by 6 bases and J by 0 bases, leaving 14 bases between them. For the CDR3, the DNA is TGTGCCAGCAGCCTAAGAGGGGGGGTGAACACTGAAGCTTTCTTT. Protein: CASSLRGGVNTEAFF.

This chain joins TRBV6-1 and TRBJ2-1; a weak D match, TRBD1 (5 bases). This CDR3 has 15 amino acids. V shed 2 bases and J shed 4 bases, with 12 bases lying between them. CDR1 and CDR2 from the germline V gene are MNHNS and SASEGT. The CDR3 sequence: CASSESRDLYNEQFF. DNA of the CDR3: TGTGCCAGCAGTGAAAGCAGGGATCTATACAATGAGCAGTTCTTC.

The J gene is TRBJ2-5, the V gene TRBV14; 14 bases fit TRBD2. The V segment lost 2 bases and the J segment 0 bases; nucleotides outside the gene matches: 2. CDR1 and CDR2 from the germline V gene are SGHDN and FVKESK. The CDR3 has 17 amino acids. The CDR3 bases are TGTGCCAGCAGCCAAAGGACTAGCGGGGGGTACCAAGAGACCCAGTACTTC. Translating it yields CASSQRTSGGYQETQYF.

This chain joins TRBV7-2 and TRBJ1-3, with a possible D match to TRBD1 (5 bases). The CDR3 extends over 15 amino acids. Germline CDR1 reads SGHTA; CDR2 reads FQGNSA. Trimming pared 5 bases from V and 1 base from J, leaving 12 bases between. DNA of the CDR3: TGTGCCAGCAGCCGCACGGGGGAGTCTGGAAACACCATATATTTT. Translation: CASSRTGESGNTIYF.

The chain links TRBV7-2 to TRBJ1-6, with 12 bases matching TRBD1. V lost 5 bases and J lost 9; bases outside the gene matches: 8. Germline values: CDR1 SGHTA, CDR2 FQGNSA. The CDR3 runs 16 residues. CDR3 sequence reads: CASSLGTGGRGSPLHF. CDR3 DNA sequence: TGTGCCAGCAGCCTTGGGACAGGGGGCAGGGGTTCACCCCTCCACTTT. Full variable domain (outside the CDR3, taken from reference TRBV7-2 and TRBJ1-6): GAGVSQSPSNKVTEKGKDVELRCDPISGHTALYWYRQSLGQGLEFLIYFQGNSAPDKSGLPSDRFSAERTGGSVSTLTIQRTQQEDSAVYLCASSLGTGGRGSPLHFGNGTRLTVT.